Listed below are T cell receptor beta chains from one sample, sequenced in a study of response to subunit inactivated influenza vaccine. TCRdb re-derived calls from the RT-PCR reads in MiXCR, one entry per CDR3 protein. Of some 570,000 distinct CDR3 sequences in the sample, 11% were seen once. These sequences were also reported in another study, on T cells expressing NK-cell markers.

The specimen comprised PBMCs from blood, sampled on the day of vaccination. These receptors came from a middle-aged man who received an inactivated influenza vaccine. The CDR3 runs from the conserved cysteine through the conserved F or W.

v_gene: TRBV7-2; j_gene: TRBJ1-1; CDR3aa: CASSLAPSIPTRMNTEAFF
v_gene: TRBV6-1; j_gene: TRBJ1-5; CDR3aa: CASSILRQSDQHF
v_gene: TRBV7-2; j_gene: TRBJ1-2; CDR3aa: CASSAWTGGHYGYTF
v_gene: TRBV5-1; j_gene: TRBJ2-5; CDR3aa: CASSLEVFETETQYF
v_gene: TRBV12-3/TRBV12-4; j_gene: TRBJ1-1; CDR3aa: CASSPQGPRRNLNTEAFF
v_gene: TRBV20-1; j_gene: TRBJ2-3; CDR3aa: CSANSGQGGTDTQYF
v_gene: TRBV20-1; j_gene: TRBJ2-7; CDR3aa: CSARVAGAAYEQYF
v_gene: TRBV10-3; j_gene: TRBJ2-3; CDR3aa: CAIRGLAGGRDTQYF
v_gene: TRBV30; j_gene: TRBJ1-1; CDR3aa: CAWTSAGPRNTEAFF
v_gene: TRBV20-1; j_gene: TRBJ2-3; CDR3aa: CSASWTNGRTDTQYF
v_gene: TRBV10-3; j_gene: TRBJ2-2; CDR3aa: CAIRGRETTGELFF
v_gene: TRBV29-1; j_gene: TRBJ2-1; CDR3aa: CSITTGVEQFF
v_gene: TRBV3-1; j_gene: TRBJ1-5; CDR3aa: CASSQGQEVWQPQHF
v_gene: TRBV4-2; j_gene: TRBJ2-1; CDR3aa: CASGGIQGYNEQFF
v_gene: TRBV28; j_gene: TRBJ2-3; CDR3aa: CASSPPGGGTDTQYF
v_gene: TRBV5-1; j_gene: TRBJ2-7; CDR3aa: CASSLVASPLRESSYEQYF
v_gene: TRBV7-8; j_gene: TRBJ2-7; CDR3aa: CASSGGINYEQYF
v_gene: TRBV4-3; j_gene: TRBJ2-4; CDR3aa: CASSQAGTEKNIQYF
v_gene: TRBV5-1; j_gene: TRBJ1-5; CDR3aa: CAIPEGVVNQPQHF
v_gene: TRBV20-1; j_gene: TRBJ2-7; CDR3aa: CSARDLYRGQYEQYF
v_gene: TRBV7-2; j_gene: TRBJ2-1; CDR3aa: CASSLREGENEQFF
v_gene: TRBV7-8; j_gene: TRBJ2-7; CDR3aa: CASSSTLADEQYF
v_gene: TRBV20-1; j_gene: TRBJ2-3; CDR3aa: CSAVGGAASDTQYF
v_gene: TRBV2; j_gene: TRBJ1-2; CDR3aa: CASSHRTVPGYTF
v_gene: TRBV10-2; j_gene: TRBJ2-3; CDR3aa: CASSDAFSRTDTQYF
v_gene: TRBV20-1; j_gene: TRBJ2-1; CDR3aa: CSARDILAGEHNEQFF
v_gene: TRBV7-2; j_gene: TRBJ1-2; CDR3aa: CASSLELHPENYGYTF
v_gene: TRBV20-1; j_gene: TRBJ2-3; CDR3aa: CSARDPKRNTDTQYF
v_gene: TRBV4-1; j_gene: TRBJ1-2; CDR3aa: CASSQPRTGGYGYTF
v_gene: TRBV13; j_gene: TRBJ1-2; CDR3aa: CASSLGGGSFSGGYTF
v_gene: TRBV24-1; j_gene: TRBJ2-5; CDR3aa: CATSDSGTPVSTQYF
v_gene: TRBV20-1; j_gene: TRBJ2-1; CDR3aa: CSAVVSGSGLYNEQFF
v_gene: TRBV9; j_gene: TRBJ2-1; CDR3aa: CASSVPSGSILGRGNEQFF
v_gene: TRBV12-3/TRBV12-4; j_gene: TRBJ2-2; CDR3aa: CASSFSGGADTGELFF
v_gene: TRBV9; j_gene: TRBJ2-2; CDR3aa: CASSAGLVSTGELFF
v_gene: TRBV14; j_gene: TRBJ1-1; CDR3aa: CASSPYRGESFF
v_gene: TRBV5-1; j_gene: TRBJ2-3; CDR3aa: CASSLPGPSGITDTQYF
v_gene: TRBV6-5; j_gene: TRBJ1-1; CDR3aa: CASSFTGTGNTEAFF
v_gene: TRBV6-6; j_gene: TRBJ2-5; CDR3aa: CASSPGTIVTQYF
v_gene: TRBV7-2; j_gene: TRBJ2-3; CDR3aa: CASSPGTGYRDTQYF
v_gene: TRBV27; j_gene: TRBJ2-1; CDR3aa: CASSFPPGNEQFF
v_gene: TRBV12-3/TRBV12-4; j_gene: TRBJ2-3; CDR3aa: CASRRGVPADTQYF
v_gene: TRBV27; j_gene: TRBJ2-7; CDR3aa: CASSLLGQGRYEQYF
v_gene: TRBV4-3; j_gene: TRBJ2-4; CDR3aa: CASSRMGLAKNIQYF
v_gene: TRBV18; j_gene: TRBJ2-1; CDR3aa: CASSPPSQGAYNEQFF
v_gene: TRBV6-1; j_gene: TRBJ2-5; CDR3aa: CASSISNSRQETQYF
v_gene: TRBV29-1; j_gene: TRBJ2-5; CDR3aa: CSVDSRGETQYF
v_gene: TRBV5-1; j_gene: TRBJ2-3; CDR3aa: CASSVQQGSTDTQYF
v_gene: TRBV7-9; j_gene: TRBJ1-2; CDR3aa: CASSLQGAKGYTF
v_gene: TRBV11-2; j_gene: TRBJ1-2; CDR3aa: CASSFLGNRGYTF